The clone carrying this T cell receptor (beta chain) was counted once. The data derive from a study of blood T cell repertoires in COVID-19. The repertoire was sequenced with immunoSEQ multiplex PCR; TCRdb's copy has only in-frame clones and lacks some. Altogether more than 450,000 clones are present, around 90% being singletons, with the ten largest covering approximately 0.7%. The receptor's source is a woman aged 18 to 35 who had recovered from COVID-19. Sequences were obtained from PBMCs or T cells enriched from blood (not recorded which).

CDR3 sequence: CAWTSRVADYTEAFF. The CDR3 region has the DNA TGTGCCTGGACGTCGCGTGTGGCGGATTACACTGAAGCTTTCTTT. The chain uses TRBV30 and TRBJ1-1; D not certain. The V and J ends lost 4 bases and 3 bases respectively, with 18 bases between them. The CDR3 has 15 amino acids. The germline V gene has CDR1 GTSNPN and CDR2 SVGIG (reference sequence).